What follows is one TCR beta chain and its context. Antigen unknown. This sample stems from a study of vaccination effects on CD4 cells after COVID-19. Study results and limitations: The study found marked clonal contraction of infection- and vaccine-induced clones late after vaccination. Limitations: small convalescent group and missing early post-infection timepoints.

Method: immunoSEQ multiplex PCR; TCRdb's copy keeps in-frame clones and lacks some. The table shows around 71,000 clones, with roughly 78% occurring only once. Under the ViraFEST assay, PBMC were stimulated with viral peptide pools so that antigen-specific CD4+ T cells expanded. Sequencing was performed afterwards. CD4+ T cells were isolated after about nine days of culture. Prior SARS-CoV-2 infection was absent in the vaccine recipients, as shown by negative nucleocapsid antibodies. This TCR was recovered from a human donor who received a COVID-19 vaccine. This specimen consisted of CD4+ T cells from PBMCs cultured with HCoV-OC43 spike peptides, obtained before COVID-19 vaccination. As to subset: HCoV-OC43 spike overlapping peptide pool stimulation.

This CDR3 reads CASSRITTAVQLNYGYTF. Written as DNA, the CDR3 is TGTGCCAGCAGTCGAATTACAACTGCCGTACAGCTTAACTATGGCTACACCTTC. The V gene is TRBV6-6, the J gene TRBJ1-2; D is unclear. The V end was cut by 5 bases, the J end by 1 base, with 23 bases between. Germline values: CDR1 MNHNY, CDR2 SVGAGI (reference sequence). The CDR3 sequence is 18 residues long.